This T cell receptor beta chain was identified during a study of lymphopenia after photon versus proton radiotherapy. With regard to this clone: Its target is unknown.

This CDR3 contains 14 residues. From germline, CDR1 is PRHDT and CDR2 FYEKMQ (reference sequence). Between the trimmed V and J ends, which lost 0 bases and 1 base, there was a span of 6 bases. Only in-frame clones appear in the TCRdb table, and some are missing; sequencing was by immunoSEQ multiplex PCR. Of approximately 17,000 clones listed, 80% to 90% are singletons. Study outcomes and limitations: A bigger post-nadir fall in TCR diversity correlated inversely with survival time in deceased patients. Proton therapy kept repertoires fairly stable, unlike photons, which gained effector/memory cells. Post-nadir diversity loss with photons came from oligoclonal expansion, particularly CD8+ Temra cells. Survival link was tested only in deceased patients; proton benefit remains a possibility.

The sequencing used peripheral blood, collected from a patient treated with proton-based radiotherapy. The clonotype originates from a woman in her fifties or sixties with cholangiocarcinoma. Some clones in this sample may be carry-over from other donors' samples. This sequence joins TRBV13 and TRBJ1-1, with TRBD1 as a possible D gene (5 bases). The DNA of the CDR3 is TGTGCCAGCAGCTTAGGTCAGGGGAACACTGAAGCTTTCTTT. Residues: CASSLGQGNTEAFF.